Listed here is a single T cell receptor beta chain. This sample stems from a study of blood T cell repertoires in COVID-19. Background on the study: T cells, B-cell-depleted T cells, or PBMCs supplied cDNA or gDNA.

This CDR3 has 14 residues. Trimming removed 1 base from V and 2 bases from J, with 8 bases in between. The germline V gene has CDR1 SGHTA and CDR2 FQGNSA. In the study's own analysis: Reference gene primer amplification gave estimated nucleated cell counts. The data were produced by immunoSEQ multiplex PCR, yet TCRdb's version contains in-frame clones alone and is incomplete. V, J and clone size are those of that table, while D and trimming were read from the DNA. The table includes 250,000 to 350,000 clones, about 84% detected once. The receptor was isolated from a woman between 50 and 59 years old with acute or convalescent COVID-19. The chain joins TRBV7-2 to TRBJ2-5, with D uncertain. Sequencing was performed on peripheral blood. CDR3 sequence reads: CASSLDNWQETQYF. The CDR3 DNA sequence: TGTGCCAGCAGCTTAGACAATTGGCAAGAGACCCAGTACTTC.